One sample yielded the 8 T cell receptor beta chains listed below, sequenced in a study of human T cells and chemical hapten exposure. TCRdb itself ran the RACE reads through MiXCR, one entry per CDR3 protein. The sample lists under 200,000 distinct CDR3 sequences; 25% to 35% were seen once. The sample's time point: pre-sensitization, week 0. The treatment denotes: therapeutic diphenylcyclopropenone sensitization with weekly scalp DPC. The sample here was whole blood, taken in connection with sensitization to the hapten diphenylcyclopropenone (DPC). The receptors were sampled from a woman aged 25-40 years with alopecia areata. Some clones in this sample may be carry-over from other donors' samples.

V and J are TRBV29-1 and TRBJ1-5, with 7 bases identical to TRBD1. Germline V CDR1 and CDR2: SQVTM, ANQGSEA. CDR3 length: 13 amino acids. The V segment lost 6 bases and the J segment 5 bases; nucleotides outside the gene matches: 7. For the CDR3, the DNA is TGCAGCGTGCGGACAGGAGTTGATCAGCCCCAGCATTTT. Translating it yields CSVRTGVDQPQHF.

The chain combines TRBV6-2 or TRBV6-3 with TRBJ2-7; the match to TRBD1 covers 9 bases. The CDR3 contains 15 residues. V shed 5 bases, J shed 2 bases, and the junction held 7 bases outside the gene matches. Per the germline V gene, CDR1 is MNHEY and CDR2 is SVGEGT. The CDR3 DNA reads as TGTGCCAGCAGTAGCACCGGGACAGGGACCTACGAGCAGTACTTC. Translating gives CASSSTGTGTYEQYF.

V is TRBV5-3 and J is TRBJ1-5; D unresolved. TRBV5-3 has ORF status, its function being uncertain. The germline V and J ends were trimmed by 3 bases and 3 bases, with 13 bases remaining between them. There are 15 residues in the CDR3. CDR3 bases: TGTGCCAGAAGCTCGCTCCGGGTCGCCAATCAGCCCCAGCATTTT. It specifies CARSSLRVANQPQHF.

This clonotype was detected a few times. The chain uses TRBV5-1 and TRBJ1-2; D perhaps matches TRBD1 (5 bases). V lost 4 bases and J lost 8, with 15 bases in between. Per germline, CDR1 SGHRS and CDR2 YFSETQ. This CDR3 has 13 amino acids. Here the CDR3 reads CASSPDTSGGYTF. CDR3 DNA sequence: TGCGCCAGCAGCCCGGACACCTCAGGGGGCTACACCTTC.

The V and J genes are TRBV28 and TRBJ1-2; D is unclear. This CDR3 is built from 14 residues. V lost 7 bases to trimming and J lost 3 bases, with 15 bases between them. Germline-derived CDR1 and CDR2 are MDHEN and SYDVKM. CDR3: CASTSIGSYYGYTF. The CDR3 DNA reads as TGTGCCAGCACCTCTATAGGCTCCTACTATGGCTACACCTTC.

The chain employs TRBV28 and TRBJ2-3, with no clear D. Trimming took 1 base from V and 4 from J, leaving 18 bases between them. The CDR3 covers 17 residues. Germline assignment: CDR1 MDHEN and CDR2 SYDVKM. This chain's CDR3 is CASSLFGPRSFADTQYF. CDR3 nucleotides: TGTGCCAGCAGTTTATTCGGTCCTAGGTCCTTCGCAGATACGCAGTATTTT.

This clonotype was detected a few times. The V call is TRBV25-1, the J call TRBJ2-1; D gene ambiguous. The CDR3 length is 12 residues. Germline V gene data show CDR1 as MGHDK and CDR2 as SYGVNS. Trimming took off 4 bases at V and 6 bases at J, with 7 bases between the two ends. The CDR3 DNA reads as TGTGCCAGCAGTGGACCTCTCAATGAGCAGTTCTTC. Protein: CASSGPLNEQFF.

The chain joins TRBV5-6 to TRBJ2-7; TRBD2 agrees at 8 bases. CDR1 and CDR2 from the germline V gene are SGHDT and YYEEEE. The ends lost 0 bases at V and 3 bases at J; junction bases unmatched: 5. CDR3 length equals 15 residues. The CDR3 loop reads CASSLESGGSYEQYF. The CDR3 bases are TGTGCCAGCAGCTTGGAGAGCGGGGGTAGCTACGAGCAGTACTTC. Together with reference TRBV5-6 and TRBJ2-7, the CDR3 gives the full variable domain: DAGVTQSPTHLIKTRGQQVTLRCSPKSGHDTVSWYQQALGQGPQFIFQYYEEEERQRGNFPDRFSGHQFPNYSSELNVNALLLGDSALYLCASSLESGGSYEQYFGPGTRLTVT.